This section outlines one T cell receptor beta chain sequence together with its context. The CDR3 sequence is 15 residues long. CDR1 and CDR2 (germline): MNHEY, SVGAGI. V gave up 6 bases and J gave up 4 bases; unmatched junction bases: 9. Sequencing was performed with immunoSEQ multiplex PCR; in TCRdb, only in-frame clones are kept and a portion is missing. The table shows over 200,000 clones, with roughly 88% occurring only once. The data are from a study of blood T cell repertoires in COVID-19. Study information: Material from acute and convalescent COVID-19 was sourced from the United States, Italy and Spain. T cells, B-cell-depleted T cells, or PBMCs supplied cDNA or gDNA.

Source material: peripheral blood. The V gene is TRBV6-5, the J gene TRBJ1-3; TRBD1 aligns across 7 bases. This sequence was found in a man aged 40-55 years with acute or convalescent COVID-19. The CDR3 reads CASSFDREVGNTIYF. For the CDR3, the DNA is TGTGCCAGCAGCTTCGACAGGGAGGTCGGAAACACCATATATTTT.